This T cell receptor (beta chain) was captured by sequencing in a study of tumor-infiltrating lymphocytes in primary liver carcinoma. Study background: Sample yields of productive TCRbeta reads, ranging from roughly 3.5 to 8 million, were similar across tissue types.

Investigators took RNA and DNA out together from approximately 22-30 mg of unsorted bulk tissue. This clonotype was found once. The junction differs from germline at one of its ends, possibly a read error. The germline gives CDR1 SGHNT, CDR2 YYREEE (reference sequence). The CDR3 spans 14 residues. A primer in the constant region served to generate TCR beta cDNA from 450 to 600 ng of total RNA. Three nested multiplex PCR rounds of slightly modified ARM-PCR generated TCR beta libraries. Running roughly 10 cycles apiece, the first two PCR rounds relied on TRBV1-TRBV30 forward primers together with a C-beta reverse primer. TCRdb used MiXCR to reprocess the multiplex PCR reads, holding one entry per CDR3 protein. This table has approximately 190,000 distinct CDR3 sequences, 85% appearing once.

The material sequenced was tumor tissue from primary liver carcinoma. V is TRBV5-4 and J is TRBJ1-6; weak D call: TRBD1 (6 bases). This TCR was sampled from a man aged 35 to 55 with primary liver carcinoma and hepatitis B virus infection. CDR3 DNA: TGTGCCAGCACCTACGGGACACGGAATTCACCCTTCCACTTT. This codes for CASTYGTRNSPFHF.